Sequencing of this T cell receptor (beta chain) was carried out in a study of cytomegalovirus exposure and HLA in healthy donors. This clone was seen more than once but under ten times. Its target is unknown. Vbeta (60) and Jbeta (13) primers were used in the PCR. Original processing notes: Later, 65 million to 85 million unique TCR beta chains were counted in an analysis, and approximately 10 million of them were shared. Generated by immunoSEQ multiplex PCR, the TCRdb table keeps only in-frame clones and is missing some. That table furnishes V, J and clone size, whereas the DNA furnished D and trimming. The sample records some 160,000 clones, roughly 80% being singletons. CDR1 and CDR2 from the germline V gene are MNHNY and SVGAGI (reference sequence). The CDR3 runs 14 residues. With V trimmed by 8 bases and J by 3 bases, 5 bases remained unmatched. The study's findings and limits: In a later analysis, common viral pathogens appeared linked to several of the most significant clusters. The authors considered a cluster of highly shared sequence variants likely to be a sequencing artifact.

Sequencing input: PBMCs. The TCR was taken from a man in his fifties or sixties in good health and CMV-seropositive. This chain connects TRBV6-6 to TRBJ2-1; 9 bases are a match to TRBD2. In DNA form, the CDR3 reads TGTGCCAGCTGGCGCGGGAGGGGCTACAATGAGCAGTTCTTC. Translation gives CASWRGRGYNEQFF.